The rows below give T cell receptor beta chains drawn from one sample of a study of ipilimumab plus nivolumab after autologous stem cell transplantation. Profiling relied on immunoSEQ multiplex PCR, and the TCRdb table lists in-frame clones only, not all of them. The sample shows over 35,000 clones, nearly 95% of them seen only once. This specimen consisted of PBMCs, obtained in a trial of ipilimumab plus nivolumab as post-transplant consolidation. These receptors originate from a male donor with multiple myeloma. CDR3s include the opening cysteine and the closing phenylalanine or tryptophan. The order of the fields is V gene, J gene, D gene, clone size, CDR3 DNA, CDR3 protein. The D gene is left open where the match is weak. The size field is filled for only some rows; it gives once, few, many or a size class.

v_call: TRBV18; j_call: TRBJ2-1; d_call: TRBD2; clone_size: once; cdr3_nt: TGTGCCAGCTCACCGATGACTAGCGGGACCTACAATGAGCAGTTCTTC; cdr3_aa: CASSPMTSGTYNEQFF
v_call: TRBV7-9; j_call: TRBJ2-1; d_call: .; clone_size: .; cdr3_nt: TGTGCCAGCAGCATTCTAGCAGTTGAGCAGTTCTTC; cdr3_aa: CASSILAVEQFF
v_call: TRBV2; j_call: TRBJ2-3; d_call: TRBD2; clone_size: .; cdr3_nt: TGTGCCAGCAGTGTTAGACTAGCGGGGGACGGAGATACGCAGTATTTT; cdr3_aa: CASSVRLAGDGDTQYF
v_call: TRBV6-1; j_call: TRBJ2-3; d_call: TRBD2; clone_size: .; cdr3_nt: TGTGCCAGCAGTGATAGCGGGAGCAGGGCAGATACGCAGTATTTT; cdr3_aa: CASSDSGSRADTQYF
v_call: TRBV6-5; j_call: TRBJ2-7; d_call: TRBD1; clone_size: .; cdr3_nt: TGTGCCAGCAGATCGACCGGGACAGGGGGTCGCGAGCAGTACTTC; cdr3_aa: CASRSTGTGGREQYF
v_call: TRBV7-3; j_call: TRBJ2-5; d_call: .; clone_size: .; cdr3_nt: TGTGCCAGCAGCTTAAGGGTTAGGGAGACCCAGTACTTC; cdr3_aa: CASSLRVRETQYF
v_call: TRBV4-3; j_call: TRBJ1-2; d_call: TRBD1; clone_size: .; cdr3_nt: TGCGCCAGCAGCGGGGACAGGGGGCTGGTTGGCTACACCTTC; cdr3_aa: CASSGDRGLVGYTF
v_call: TRBV7-2; j_call: TRBJ2-7; d_call: TRBD1; clone_size: .; cdr3_nt: TGTGCCAGCAGCCCCGGGACAGAGAAGTCCTACGAGCAGTACTTC; cdr3_aa: CASSPGTEKSYEQYF
v_call: TRBV5-1; j_call: TRBJ1-1; d_call: .; clone_size: once; cdr3_nt: TGCGCCAGCAGTGGGAACACTGAAGCTTTCTTT; cdr3_aa: CASSGNTEAFF
v_call: TRBV7-2; j_call: TRBJ2-2; d_call: TRBD2; clone_size: .; cdr3_nt: TGTGCCAGCAGCTTGATAGCGGGGGGGCCCGGCGGGGAGCTGTTTTTT; cdr3_aa: CASSLIAGGPGGELFF
v_call: TRBV28; j_call: TRBJ1-5; d_call: .; clone_size: .; cdr3_nt: TGTGCCAGCAGTTTATGGGGGCAGGGAAGCCAGCCCCAGCATTTT; cdr3_aa: CASSLWGQGSQPQHF
v_call: TRBV27; j_call: TRBJ1-3; d_call: .; clone_size: .; cdr3_nt: TGTGCCAGCAGTGGGAACTCTGGAAACACCATATATTTT; cdr3_aa: CASSGNSGNTIYF
v_call: TRBV9; j_call: TRBJ2-3; d_call: TRBD2; clone_size: once; cdr3_nt: TGTGCCAGCGGTAATTTAGCGGGGGAAAATACGCAGTATTTT; cdr3_aa: CASGNLAGENTQYF
v_call: TRBV7-9; j_call: TRBJ1-2; d_call: .; clone_size: few; cdr3_nt: TGTGCCAGCAGCTTAGCGACAGTCCATGGCTACACCTTC; cdr3_aa: CASSLATVHGYTF
v_call: TRBV29-1; j_call: TRBJ2-3; d_call: TRBD1; clone_size: .; cdr3_nt: TGCAGCGTGGGGCAGACAGGGGGGCAAACAGATACGCAGTATTTT; cdr3_aa: CSVGQTGGQTDTQYF
v_call: TRBV7-2; j_call: TRBJ2-1; d_call: TRBD1; clone_size: .; cdr3_nt: TGTGCCAGCAGCCCCGCAGGGGGCAATTACAATGAGCAGTTCTTC; cdr3_aa: CASSPAGGNYNEQFF
v_call: TRBV28; j_call: TRBJ2-7; d_call: .; clone_size: .; cdr3_nt: TGTGCCAGCAGTTTTCTGGCCGAAGACTACGAGCAGTACTTC; cdr3_aa: CASSFLAEDYEQYF
v_call: TRBV28; j_call: TRBJ2-2; d_call: .; clone_size: .; cdr3_nt: TGTGCCAGCATTCCCACACAGGGTAACACCGGGGAGCTGTTTTTT; cdr3_aa: CASIPTQGNTGELFF
v_call: TRBV7-3; j_call: TRBJ2-1; d_call: .; clone_size: .; cdr3_nt: TGTGCCAGCAGCTTACAGGGTGGTTGGGGAATAGGCTACAATGAGCAGTTCTTC; cdr3_aa: CASSLQGGWGIGYNEQFF
v_call: TRBV28; j_call: TRBJ2-5; d_call: TRBD2; clone_size: .; cdr3_nt: TGTGCCAGCAGCTCTCCCAGGGGGACTAGCGGGGAGACCCAGTACTTC; cdr3_aa: CASSSPRGTSGETQYF
v_call: TRBV15; j_call: TRBJ2-1; d_call: .; clone_size: .; cdr3_nt: TGTGCCACCAGCAGGTCGCCTAGTCAAGGCTACAATGAGCAGTTCTTC; cdr3_aa: CATSRSPSQGYNEQFF
v_call: TRBV7-3; j_call: TRBJ2-6; d_call: .; clone_size: once; cdr3_nt: TGTGCCAGCAGCCTATACTCTGGGGCCAACGTCCTGACTTTC; cdr3_aa: CASSLYSGANVLTF
v_call: TRBV2; j_call: TRBJ2-2; d_call: .; clone_size: .; cdr3_nt: TGTGCCAGCAATGAGGGGTTCACCGGGGAGCTGTTTTTT; cdr3_aa: CASNEGFTGELFF
v_call: TRBV6-1; j_call: TRBJ1-5; d_call: TRBD1; clone_size: once; cdr3_nt: TGTGCCAGCAGCGCCGACAGGGGGGACCAGCCCCAGCATTTT; cdr3_aa: CASSADRGDQPQHF
v_call: TRBV7-9; j_call: TRBJ2-2; d_call: TRBD1; clone_size: .; cdr3_nt: TGTGCCAGCAGCACTTCAGGGGGCGGCACCGGGGAGCTGTTTTTT; cdr3_aa: CASSTSGGGTGELFF
v_call: TRBV5-1; j_call: TRBJ1-1; d_call: TRBD1; clone_size: .; cdr3_nt: TGCGCCAGCAGCTCCAGGACAGGATCGAACACTGAAGCTTTCTTT; cdr3_aa: CASSSRTGSNTEAFF
v_call: TRBV11-2; j_call: TRBJ1-2; d_call: .; clone_size: .; cdr3_nt: TGTGCCAGTAGCTTAGTTGGACGGGAGCAGCTTGGCTACACCTTC; cdr3_aa: CASSLVGREQLGYTF
v_call: TRBV19; j_call: TRBJ2-7; d_call: .; clone_size: .; cdr3_nt: TGTGCCAGTAGCCTAGGAGGACGCGTACCCCACGAGCAGTACTTC; cdr3_aa: CASSLGGRVPHEQYF
v_call: TRBV27; j_call: TRBJ2-1; d_call: .; clone_size: .; cdr3_nt: TGTGCCAGCAGTATCCTCGCCGCCATCAATGAGCAGTTCTTC; cdr3_aa: CASSILAAINEQFF
v_call: TRBV4-3; j_call: TRBJ1-1; d_call: .; clone_size: once; cdr3_nt: TGCGCCAGCAGCCAAGACCGGCAGGGTGAAGCTTTCTTT; cdr3_aa: CASSQDRQGEAFF
v_call: TRBV28; j_call: TRBJ1-2; d_call: TRBD1; clone_size: .; cdr3_nt: TGTGCCAGCAGTTTACCCGGGACAGGGGAAGGCTATGGCTACACCTTC; cdr3_aa: CASSLPGTGEGYGYTF
v_call: TRBV30; j_call: TRBJ2-1; d_call: TRBD1; clone_size: .; cdr3_nt: TGTGCCTGGAGGGGACAGAGCTACAATGAGCAGTTCTTC; cdr3_aa: CAWRGQSYNEQFF
v_call: TRBV9; j_call: TRBJ1-3; d_call: TRBD1; clone_size: .; cdr3_nt: TGTGCCAGCAGCGTAGCTGGGGGCAGGGGGCCTGGAAACACCATATATTTT; cdr3_aa: CASSVAGGRGPGNTIYF
v_call: TRBV4-1; j_call: TRBJ2-1; d_call: .; clone_size: once; cdr3_nt: TGCGCCAGCAGCGAACGGGACTTGATCCCCCATGAGCAGTTCTTC; cdr3_aa: CASSERDLIPHEQFF
v_call: TRBV28; j_call: TRBJ1-5; d_call: .; clone_size: .; cdr3_nt: TGTGCCAGCAAGGACAGCAATCAGCCCCAGCATTTT; cdr3_aa: CASKDSNQPQHF
v_call: TRBV5-5; j_call: TRBJ2-3; d_call: TRBD1; clone_size: .; cdr3_nt: TGTGCCAGCAGCTTGGCCAAGGGGGCTCGGGCAGATACGCAGTATTTT; cdr3_aa: CASSLAKGARADTQYF
v_call: TRBV5-8; j_call: TRBJ1-5; d_call: .; clone_size: .; cdr3_nt: TGTGCCAGCAGCTTGGACAGAGCTAATCAGCCCCAGCATTTT; cdr3_aa: CASSLDRANQPQHF